This T cell receptor beta chain stems from a study of sequential checkpoint blockade in melanoma. Study-wide context: Patients were randomized 1:1 to nivolumab-then-ipilimumab or ipilimumab-then-nivolumab first-line.

This table comes from immunoSEQ multiplex PCR, and its TCRdb copy is limited to in-frame clones, with some not included. The top ten clones hold almost 7.5% of a sample with under 8,500 clones, roughly 74% of them seen once. Per the germline V gene, CDR1 is MDHEN and CDR2 is SYDVKM. This CDR3 is built from 15 residues. The V and J ends lost 5 bases and 3 bases respectively, with 17 bases between them. The treatment denotes: randomized to nivolumab then ipilimumab (arm A) or the reverse (arm B). Sorted cells were live CD3+CD8+, lacking CD19 and CD56, from PBMCs. As concerns this clone: Additional DNA sequences in this sample encode the identical CDR3.

Sample: CD8+ T cells sorted from blood (inferred from file names), taken from a patient given nivolumab and ipilimumab in sequence. This TCR came from a human donor with melanoma. V is TRBV28 and J is TRBJ2-7; D not certain. The DNA for the CDR3 is TGTGCCAGCAGTAATTCGGTCGACTCATTCTACGAGCAGTACTTC. Translated, it gives CASSNSVDSFYEQYF.